The 24 T cell receptor beta chains given below trace back to one sample, sequenced in a study of CD8 T cells in ankylosing spondylitis. One entry per CDR3 protein results from TCRdb running MiXCR on the 5' RACE reads. The sample includes under 400,000 distinct CDR3 sequences, approximately 10% of them seen just once. Sequencing was carried out using blood, either unsorted or a sorted T cell fraction (not recorded which). Every receptor here comes from a female donor with ankylosing spondylitis or in good health (not recorded which).

This clonotype was seen at least ten times. The chain uses TRBV6-2 or TRBV6-3 and TRBJ2-1; perhaps D is TRBD1 or TRBD2 (5 bases each). The germline CDR1 and CDR2 sequences are MNHEY and SVGEGT. The CDR3 has 17 residues. V dropped 4 bases and J dropped 4 bases, with 20 bases sitting between them. The CDR3 reads CASSFTSGTKLYNEQFF. CDR3 sequence (DNA): TGTGCCAGCAGTTTCACCTCCGGGACCAAACTTTACAATGAGCAGTTCTTC.

This clonotype was recorded at least ten times. The V and J genes are TRBV20-1 and TRBJ1-2, with D unresolved. Trimming shortened V by 6 bases and J by 2 bases, and 19 bases separated the two germline ends. Germline lookup yields CDR1 DFQATT and CDR2 SNEGSKA (reference sequence). The CDR3 has 15 residues. CDR3: CSAKPGLGRNYGYTF. DNA for the CDR3: TGCAGTGCCAAACCGGGCCTTGGCCGAAACTATGGCTACACCTTC.

The J gene is TRBJ2-1, the V gene TRBV24-1; D assignment may be TRBD1 or TRBD2 (6 bases each). The CDR3 runs 15 residues. CDR1 KGHDR and CDR2 SFDVKD come from the germline V gene. The germline V and J ends were trimmed by 3 bases and 2 bases, with 10 bases remaining between them. CDR3 nucleotides: TGTGCCACCAGTGATATTGGGGGGCCCTACAATGAGCAGTTCTTC. This encodes CATSDIGGPYNEQFF.

Many counts were recorded for this clonotype. V usage is TRBV20-1 and J usage is TRBJ1-3; D is undetermined. The CDR3 is 14 amino acids. Germline CDR1 and CDR2: DFQATT and SNEGSKA (reference sequence). The ends were cut back, 4 bases at V and 2 bases at J, with 12 bases in the middle. The CDR3 bases are TGCAGTGCTACTGGACTCCCGCCTGGAAACACCATATATTTT. Protein: CSATGLPPGNTIYF.

This clonotype is a singleton in its sample. The chain joins TRBV5-1 to TRBJ2-2; D unclear. Deletions cut 1 base from V and 1 base from J, with 8 bases between. The CDR3 totals 15 residues. CDR1 is SGHRS, CDR2 YFSETQ, per germline. The CDR3 sequence: CASSLTVGNTGELFF. The CDR3 DNA reads TGCGCCAGCAGCTTGACCGTGGGGAACACCGGGGAGCTGTTTTTT.

This clonotype was observed many times. The chain links TRBV7-9 to TRBJ2-1, with a possible D match to TRBD2 (7 bases). This CDR3 has 14 residues. V was clipped by 5 bases and J by 4 bases, with 12 bases between them. The germline gives CDR1 SEHNR, CDR2 FQNEAQ (reference sequence). CDR3: CASSGGGEYNEQFF. The CDR3 DNA reads as TGTGCCAGCAGCGGGGGGGGCGAATACAATGAGCAGTTCTTC.

This clonotype was recorded at least ten times. J is TRBJ2-3 and V is TRBV15; 9 positions agree with TRBD2. This CDR3 comprises 17 residues. The germline V gene encodes CDR1 LNHNV and CDR2 YYDKDF (reference sequence). Trimming took 0 bases from V and 2 from J; bases not matched to a gene: 6. CDR3 sequence: CATSRDYGGRATDTQYF. For the CDR3, the DNA is TGTGCCACCAGCAGAGATTACGGCGGGAGGGCCACAGATACGCAGTATTTT.

At least ten counts were recorded for this clonotype. V usage is TRBV5-1 and J usage is TRBJ2-1; tentatively, D is TRBD2 (7 bases). CDR3 length: 15 residues. Germline assignment: CDR1 SGHRS and CDR2 YFSETQ. The ends were cut back, 0 bases at V and 6 bases at J, with 13 bases in the middle. The CDR3 here is CASSLGAGATNEQFF. CDR3 DNA sequence: TGCGCCAGCAGCTTGGGTGCGGGGGCGACCAATGAGCAGTTCTTC.

This clonotype was observed at least ten times. The chain couples TRBV20-1 to TRBJ2-2; possible D gene TRBD2, 5 bases. Trimming took 3 bases from V and 7 from J, leaving 9 bases between them. Germline V CDR1 and CDR2: DFQATT, SNEGSKA (reference sequence). The length of the CDR3 is 12 residues. The DNA for the CDR3 is TGCAGTGCTAGCGCGGGCAGCGGGGAGCTGTTTTTT. Amino acid sequence: CSASAGSGELFF.

As to this clonotype: This may be a read error, as it is one base from a much larger clone. V is TRBV12-3 or TRBV12-4 and J is TRBJ2-1; no clear D. V was clipped by 2 bases and J by 5 bases, with 10 bases between them. This CDR3 comprises 14 residues. The CDR3 loop is CASSLLTPDNEQFF. DNA for the CDR3: TGTGCCAGCAGTTTACTGACTCCCGACAATGAGCAGTTCTTC.

This clonotype was observed a single time. This may arise from a read error, as a much more abundant clone is one base away. The CDR3 reads CASNKPRFYEQHF. DNA of the CDR3: TGCGCCAGCAACAAGCCTCGGTTCTACGAGCAGCACTTC. The chain has TRBV5-1 and TRBJ2-7; D remains unclear. CDR3 length: 13 residues. Germline-derived CDR1 and CDR2 are SGHRS and YFSETQ.

This clonotype was detected many times. The chain recombines TRBV5-6 with TRBJ2-3; 16 bases line up with TRBD2. The ends lost 3 bases at V and 3 bases at J; junction bases unmatched: 7. Germline V CDR1 and CDR2: SGHDT, YYEEEE. CDR3 length equals 18 residues. In DNA, the CDR3 is TGTGCCAGCAGCTCAACCGGGACTAGCGGGAGGGGAACAGATACGCAGTATTTT. This codes for CASSSTGTSGRGTDTQYF.

The CDR3 DNA reads TGTGCCAGCAGCTTGAAGGGTCGCACCTATAATTCACCCCTCCACTTT. Translated: CASSLKGRTYNSPLHF. The chain couples TRBV7-6 to TRBJ1-6; D not certain. CDR3 size: 16 residues. The germline gives CDR1 SGHVS, CDR2 FNYEAQ. Between the trimmed V and J ends, which lost 3 bases and 2 bases, there was a span of 11 bases.

The chain combines TRBV12-3 or TRBV12-4 with TRBJ2-7; TRBD2 is a possible D gene (5 bases). This CDR3 is 14 amino acids long. Between the trimmed V and J ends, which lost 6 bases and 6 bases, there was a span of 18 bases. CDR3 loop: CASSLRGRTGEQYF. The DNA of the CDR3 is TGTGCCAGCAGCTTAAGAGGGCGAACCGGCGAGCAGTACTTC.

The table lists this clonotype with many counts. The chain links TRBV10-3 to TRBJ2-5, with 14 nucleotides matching TRBD2. V lost 10 bases and J lost 4; bases outside the gene matches: 2. The CDR3 contains 13 residues. Per germline, CDR1 ENHRY and CDR2 SYGVKD. CDR3 DNA sequence: TGTGCCACGGGGACTAGCGGGGGAGAGACCCAGTACTTC. This sequence encodes CATGTSGGETQYF.

The chain recombines TRBV27 with TRBJ2-1; D may be TRBD2 (5 bases). The germline V and J ends were trimmed by 5 bases and 15 bases, with 20 bases remaining between them. Germline V gives CDR1 MNHEY, CDR2 SMNVEV (reference sequence). There are 13 residues in the CDR3. CDR3 loop: CASSPGIRYRLFF. CDR3 coding DNA: TGTGCCAGCAGTCCCGGGATCCGCTATCGGCTGTTCTTC.

This clonotype was observed many times. V usage is TRBV20-1 and J usage is TRBJ2-1; D is ambiguous. The CDR3 length is 11 residues. V lost 8 bases to trimming and J lost 4 bases, with 9 bases between them. Germline assignment: CDR1 DFQATT and CDR2 SNEGSKA (reference sequence). The CDR3 loop is CSPKEYNEQFF. In DNA, the CDR3 is TGCAGTCCCAAAGAGTACAATGAGCAGTTCTTC.

Ten or more counts support this clonotype. The V gene is TRBV28, the J gene TRBJ2-3; 8 bases are a match to TRBD1. CDR3 length: 16 residues. Unmatched junction bases numbered 10, after V lost 7 bases and J lost 1 base. Germline loops: CDR1 MDHEN, CDR2 SYDVKM. Written as DNA, the CDR3 is TGTGCCAGCACCCTACTCCCGGGACAGGGCACAGATACGCAGTATTTT. Translated, it gives CASTLLPGQGTDTQYF.

The rearrangement links TRBV2 to TRBJ1-3; 8 nucleotides agree with TRBD1. In germline, CDR1 is SNHLY, CDR2 FYNNEI. The J segment lost 4 bases and the V segment lost 3 bases, leaving 5 bases of the junction unmatched. This CDR3 has 15 residues. CDR3 protein: CASSEGRTGGNTIYF. In DNA form, the CDR3 reads TGTGCCAGCAGTGAGGGAAGGACAGGGGGAAACACCATATATTTT.

This clonotype was detected ten times or more. The J gene is TRBJ2-7, the V gene TRBV27; tentative D call: TRBD1 (6 bases). The CDR3 covers 14 residues. In germline, CDR1 is MNHEY, CDR2 SMNVEV (reference sequence). Deletions cut 3 bases from V and 3 bases from J, with 12 bases between. The CDR3 coding sequence is TGTGCCAGCAGTTTCATGGACAGTCGCTACGAGCAGTACTTC. Residues: CASSFMDSRYEQYF.

This clonotype was seen repeatedly, ten times or more. V usage is TRBV28 and J usage is TRBJ2-7, with 7 positions matching TRBD2. Germline CDR1 and CDR2: MDHEN and SYDVKM. The CDR3 spans 14 residues. With V trimmed by 8 bases and J by 0 bases, 7 bases remained unmatched. This chain's CDR3 is CASSYRGDSYEQYF. The CDR3 DNA reads TGTGCCAGCTCGTACCGGGGGGACTCCTACGAGCAGTACTTC.

This clonotype was counted at least ten times. The chain is built from TRBV10-3 and TRBJ2-3, with 11 bases fitting TRBD2. Germline CDR1 and CDR2: ENHRY and SYGVKD. The CDR3 runs 14 residues. The V gene end was trimmed by 8 bases and the J gene end by 5 bases; junction bases not matched to a gene: 6. The CDR3 spells CAIATSGRGDTQYF. CDR3 nucleotide sequence: TGTGCCATCGCTACTAGCGGGAGAGGAGATACGCAGTATTTT.

The chain joins TRBV5-1 to TRBJ2-1; the match to TRBD2 covers 7 bases. Germline loops: CDR1 SGHRS, CDR2 YFSETQ. The CDR3 totals 17 residues. Trimming took 0 bases from V and 1 from J; bases not matched to a gene: 7. Here the CDR3 DNA reads TGCGCCAGCAGCTTGGAGGGTGGGGGGGGGTCCTACAATGAGCAGTTCTTC. Translating gives CASSLEGGGGSYNEQFF. Based on the CDR3 plus reference TRBV5-1 and TRBJ2-1, the full variable domain is KAGVTQTPRYLIKTRGQQVTLSCSPISGHRSVSWYQQTPGQGLQFLFEYFSETQRNKGNFPGRFSGRQFSNSRSEMNVSTLELGDSALYLCASSLEGGGGSYNEQFFGPGTRLTVL.

This clonotype was observed many times. This chain links TRBV5-1 with TRBJ2-5; D might be TRBD2 (5 bases). CDR3 length: 14 amino acids. V lost 1 base to trimming and J lost 1 base, with 8 bases between them. Germline CDR1 is SGHRS and CDR2 is YFSETQ. The CDR3 coding sequence is TGCGCCAGCAGCTTGTTCGGGATCCAAGAGACCCAGTACTTC. Protein sequence: CASSLFGIQETQYF.